Shown below are 30 T cell receptor beta chains from a single sample sequenced in a study of cytomegalovirus exposure and HLA in healthy donors. The study ran its PCR with 60 Vbeta and 13 Jbeta primers. The repertoire was sequenced with immunoSEQ multiplex PCR; TCRdb's copy has only in-frame clones and lacks some. The repertoire consists of under 170,000 clones, with roughly 78% occurring once and the leading ten covering under 8%. The sample consisted of PBMCs. These TCRs come from a man aged 50 or older in good health and CMV-seropositive.

This sequence joins TRBV29-1 and TRBJ2-6; D ambiguous. Trimming shortened V by 5 bases and J by 3 bases, and 5 bases separated the two germline ends. The CDR3 runs 12 residues. The germline gives CDR1 SQVTM, CDR2 ANQGSEA. The CDR3 is CSVRVGANVLTF. The CDR3 DNA sequence: TGCAGCGTTCGGGTTGGGGCCAACGTCCTGACTTTC.

CDR3 DNA sequence: TGTGCCAGCAGCTACGGACAGGGGAATTCACCCCTCCACTTT. This gives the protein CASSYGQGNSPLHF. The chain has TRBV7-9 and TRBJ1-6, with TRBD1 matching over 9 bases. Trimming cost V 4 bases and J 7 bases; bases outside gene matches: 2. The CDR3 sequence is 14 residues long. Per germline, CDR1 SEHNR and CDR2 FQNEAQ (reference sequence).

V and J are TRBV4-1 and TRBJ1-1, with D uncertain. Trimming removed 3 bases from V and 4 bases from J, with 9 bases in between. CDR1 is MGHRA, CDR2 YSYEKL, per germline. This CDR3 contains 13 residues. CDR3 DNA sequence: TGCGCCAGCAGCCAGGAGCGGGCCACTGAAGCTTTCTTT. It is translated as CASSQERATEAFF.

Only one count was recorded for this clone. The chain couples TRBV10-3 to TRBJ2-7; D ambiguous. The CDR3 is made up of 14 amino acids. The ends were cut back, 6 bases at V and 1 base at J, with 13 bases in the middle. Germline CDR1 ENHRY, CDR2 SYGVKD. CDR3 in amino acids: CAIRAAGGSYEQYF. The DNA for the CDR3 is TGTGCCATCAGGGCCGCTGGCGGATCCTACGAGCAGTACTTC.

The chain links TRBV28 to TRBJ2-3; TRBD1 is a possible D gene (6 bases). This CDR3 spans 14 amino acids. Germline CDR1 MDHEN, CDR2 SYDVKM. V was shortened by 5 bases and J by 9 bases, with 18 bases between the two germline ends. CDR3 loop: CASSPVRGYLTQYF. CDR3 nucleotides: TGTGCCAGCAGTCCCGTAAGGGGGTATTTAACGCAGTATTTT. The complete variable domain, with remaining parts taken from reference TRBV28 and TRBJ2-3, reads DVKVTQSSRYLVKRTGEKVFLECVQDMDHENMFWYRQDPGLGLRLIYFSYDVKMKEKGDIPEGYSVSREKKERFSLILESASTNQTSMYLCASSPVRGYLTQYFGPGTRLTVL.

This chain uses TRBV5-1 with TRBJ1-6; D is ambiguous. This CDR3 is 16 amino acids long. Trimming cost V 4 bases and J 9 bases, with 20 bases left between them. The germline V gene has CDR1 SGHRS and CDR2 YFSETQ. The CDR3 loop reads CASSQRPEGEVSPLHF. The CDR3 bases are TGCGCCAGCAGCCAACGCCCAGAGGGAGAGGTTTCACCCCTCCACTTT.

The CDR3 loop reads CASSFTRGRHQPQHF. The DNA of the CDR3 is TGTGCCAGCAGTTTTACCAGGGGGCGGCATCAGCCCCAGCATTTT. V and J are TRBV27 and TRBJ1-5, with 8 nucleotides matching TRBD1. This CDR3 is built from 15 residues. Trimming cost V 3 bases and J 5 bases; bases outside gene matches: 6. The germline V gene encodes CDR1 MNHEY and CDR2 SMNVEV (reference sequence).

J is TRBJ2-2 and V is TRBV6-6, with 11 bases identical to TRBD1. Germline trimming cut 7 bases from V and 7 bases from J; bases unmatched to any gene: 11. Germline CDR1 is MNHNY and CDR2 is SVGAGI (reference sequence). This CDR3 contains 16 residues. The CDR3 region has the DNA TGTGCCAGCACCCCAGGACAGGGGGCGCCCCTCGGGGAGCTGTTTTTT. Translated: CASTPGQGAPLGELFF.

This chain connects TRBV27 to TRBJ1-4; D is uncertain. V was pared by 4 bases and J by 7 bases, with 7 bases between. CDR3 length: 12 amino acids. Germline values: CDR1 MNHEY, CDR2 SMNVEV (reference sequence). The CDR3 bases are TGTGCCAGCAGTTCCCCCCGTGAAAAACTGTTTTTT. It yields the protein CASSSPREKLFF.

The chain links TRBV5-4 to TRBJ2-7; 8 positions match TRBD1. The junction had 14 bases not matched to a gene; V was cut back by 4 bases and J by 5 bases. The CDR3 extends over 16 amino acids. Per germline, CDR1 SGHNT and CDR2 YYREEE (reference sequence). The CDR3 DNA sequence: TGTGCCAGCAGCCCGCTAGGACAGGGTTCTTGGGACGAGCAGTACTTC. Translating it yields CASSPLGQGSWDEQYF. The full variable domain, rest sourced from reference TRBV5-4 and TRBJ2-7, is ETGVTQSPTHLIKTRGQQVTLRCSSQSGHNTVSWYQQALGQGPQFIFQYYREEENGRGNFPPRFSGLQFPNYSSELNVNALELDDSALYLCASSPLGQGSWDEQYFGPGTRLTVT.

The chain employs TRBV9 and TRBJ1-5; tentatively, D is TRBD1 (6 bases). V lost 3 bases and J 0 bases, leaving 10 bases between the germline ends. The CDR3 runs 15 residues. Germline lookup yields CDR1 SGDLS and CDR2 YYNGEE. The CDR3 sequence: CASSAGQSSNQPQHF. The DNA of the CDR3 is TGTGCCAGCAGCGCAGGACAGAGTAGCAATCAGCCCCAGCATTTT. The full variable domain, rest sourced from reference TRBV9 and TRBJ1-5, is DSGVTQTPKHLITATGQRVTLRCSPRSGDLSVYWYQQSLDQGLQFLIQYYNGEERAKGNILERFSAQQFPDLHSELNLSSLELGDSALYFCASSAGQSSNQPQHFGDGTRLSIL.

As regards this clone: One junction end disagrees with the germline gene, perhaps due to a read error. The sample has other DNA sequences that encode this CDR3 too. The genes are TRBV5-5 and TRBJ1-5; TRBD1 might be the D (5 bases). The CDR3 runs 15 residues. The germline V gene has CDR1 SGHKS and CDR2 YYEKEE (reference sequence). In DNA form, the CDR3 reads TGCGCCAGCAGCTTGGTTGGGACTAAGGATCAGCCCCAGCATTTT. Amino acid sequence: CASSLVGTKDQPQHF.

J is TRBJ2-3 and V is TRBV5-1; no definite D call. This CDR3 region has 11 residues. The V gene lost 6 bases and the J gene lost 2 bases, with 4 bases spanning the gap. The V gene's germline CDR1 is SGHRS and CDR2 YFSETQ. The CDR3 loop is CASTNTDTQYF. The DNA for the CDR3 is TGCGCCAGCACCAACACAGATACGCAGTATTTT.

The V gene is TRBV30, the J gene TRBJ2-2; D perhaps matches TRBD1 (5 bases). The length of the CDR3 is 16 residues. Between the trimmed V and J ends, which lost 0 bases and 5 bases, there was a span of 16 bases. The germline gives CDR1 GTSNPN, CDR2 SVGIG (reference sequence). CDR3: CAWSVGVGRVTGELFF. In DNA form, the CDR3 reads TGTGCCTGGAGTGTAGGGGTGGGGCGCGTTACCGGGGAGCTGTTTTTT.

Only a few counts were recorded for this clone. The chain combines TRBV5-1 with TRBJ2-7; 11 nucleotides match TRBD2. With V trimmed by 2 bases and J by 2 bases, 9 bases remained unmatched. The CDR3 has 17 amino acids. The germline V gene has CDR1 SGHRS and CDR2 YFSETQ. The CDR3 here is CASSFWFSGRATYEQYF. As DNA, the CDR3 is TGCGCCAGCAGCTTTTGGTTTAGCGGGAGGGCCACCTACGAGCAGTACTTC.

The rearrangement joins TRBV28 to TRBJ2-1, with D possibly being TRBD1 (5 bases). CDR1 is MDHEN, CDR2 SYDVKM, per germline. Trimming shortened V by 5 bases and J by 3 bases, and 14 bases separated the two germline ends. This CDR3 has 15 amino acids. The CDR3 loop reads CASSPPRVDYNEQFF. Written as DNA, the CDR3 is TGTGCCAGCAGTCCCCCCAGGGTAGACTACAATGAGCAGTTCTTC.

This clone was detected a few times. The chain uses TRBV5-8 and TRBJ1-2; no firm D call. With 5 bases removed from V and 4 bases from J, the gap between germline ends came to 9 bases. In germline, CDR1 is SGHTS, CDR2 YDEGEE. The length of the CDR3 is 12 residues. The chain's CDR3 is CASSPPSYGYTF. CDR3 in DNA: TGTGCCAGCAGTCCCCCCAGCTATGGCTACACCTTC.

J is TRBJ1-6 and V is TRBV19; D possibly corresponds to TRBD1 (5 bases). This CDR3 has 15 residues. CDR1 and CDR2 (germline): LNHDA, SQIVND (reference sequence). Trimming took 6 bases from V and 2 from J, leaving 11 bases between them. In DNA form, the CDR3 reads TGTGCCAGTAGGCTTAGCAGGGCCTATAATTCACCCCTCCACTTT. Encoded protein: CASRLSRAYNSPLHF.

This clone was found a few times. The CDR3, as DNA: TGTGCCAGCAGTGTAACGCTGGAGGGCAAAAACATTCAGTACTTC. Its protein is CASSVTLEGKNIQYF. J is TRBJ2-4 and V is TRBV28; TRBD2 might be the D (6 bases). The V gene's germline CDR1 is MDHEN and CDR2 SYDVKM. V was clipped by 5 bases and J by 3 bases, with 14 bases between them. The CDR3 covers 15 residues.

The chain has TRBV18 and TRBJ1-2; 9 nucleotides line up with TRBD1. This CDR3 has 13 amino acids. The V and J ends lost 6 bases and 5 bases, in that order; junction bases with no gene match: 4. Germline CDR1 reads KGHSH; CDR2 reads LQKENI. CDR3 coding DNA: TGTGCCAGCTCTCGGGACAGGGTATATGGCTACACCTTC. Its translation is CASSRDRVYGYTF.

The chain links TRBV5-4 to TRBJ2-5; maybe TRBD1 (5 bases). The CDR3 sequence is 13 residues long. The ends were cut back, 1 base at V and 5 bases at J, with 9 bases in the middle. The V gene's germline CDR1 is SGHNT and CDR2 YYREEE (reference sequence). This CDR3 reads CASSLSTAETQYF. CDR3 in DNA: TGTGCCAGCAGCTTGTCGACAGCGGAGACCCAGTACTTC.

This chain joins TRBV5-5 and TRBJ2-7; 7 nucleotides align to TRBD2. CDR3 length: 15 residues. Per the germline V gene, CDR1 is SGHKS and CDR2 is YYEKEE (reference sequence). V shed 1 base and J 0 bases; nucleotides not matched to a gene: 4. CDR3 amino acids: CASSLSGLFSYEQYF. The CDR3 coding sequence is TGTGCCAGCAGCTTGTCGGGACTATTCTCCTACGAGCAGTACTTC.

The chain uses TRBV11-2 and TRBJ2-2, with 7 bases lining up with TRBD2. Germline CDR1 SGHAT, CDR2 FQNNGV. J gave up 4 bases and V 3 bases, and 5 bases lay outside the gene matches. CDR3 size: 15 residues. CDR3 residues: CASSFRGGGTGELFF. DNA of the CDR3: TGTGCCAGCAGCTTCCGCGGGGGAGGCACCGGGGAGCTGTTTTTT.

The V and J genes are TRBV9 and TRBJ2-1; D possibly corresponds to TRBD2 (6 bases). This CDR3 region has 16 residues. Trimming cost V 4 bases and J 2 bases, with 16 bases left between them. Germline lookup yields CDR1 SGDLS and CDR2 YYNGEE. DNA of the CDR3: TGTGCCAGCAGCCAACTAACGGGAGCCACCTACAATGAGCAGTTCTTC. Translated: CASSQLTGATYNEQFF.

The chain carries TRBV2 and TRBJ2-1; 9 bases match TRBD2. Trimming cost V 7 bases and J 12 bases; bases outside gene matches: 4. Germline V gene sequence: CDR1 SNHLY, CDR2 FYNNEI. CDR3 length equals 11 residues. CDR3 bases: TGTGCCAGCACCATAGCGGGGGCGCAGTTCTTC. Translation gives CASTIAGAQFF.

This clone was picked up a small number of times. The CDR3 DNA is TGTGCCAGCAGCTTAGTCCTAGCGGGAGGGTACGCGAACACCGGGGAGCTGTTTTTT. Translated, it gives CASSLVLAGGYANTGELFF. The chain employs TRBV7-8 and TRBJ2-2; TRBD2 matches at 12 bases. J was trimmed by 0 bases and V by 1 base; bases with no gene match: 6. The CDR3 sequence is 19 residues long. Looked up from germline, CDR1 is SGHVS and CDR2 is FQNEAQ.

This clone turned up a few times. The chain is built from TRBV28 and TRBJ2-7; 8 nucleotides line up with TRBD1. Germline-derived CDR1 and CDR2 are MDHEN and SYDVKM. Germline trimming cut 7 bases from V and 6 bases from J; bases unmatched to any gene: 17. The CDR3 contains 16 residues. The CDR3 spells CASTHLAGRQGTEQYF. The CDR3, as DNA: TGTGCCAGCACCCATTTGGCAGGGCGACAGGGGACCGAGCAGTACTTC.

The rearrangement uses TRBV18 and TRBJ2-1; 11 bases are a match to TRBD2. The CDR3 has 16 amino acids. Germline loops: CDR1 KGHSH, CDR2 LQKENI. The ends lost 0 bases at V and 3 bases at J; junction bases unmatched: 1. For the CDR3, the DNA is TGTGCCAGCTCACCACCCACTAGCGGGAGCTACAATGAGCAGTTCTTC. Its translation: CASSPPTSGSYNEQFF.

V gene TRBV15 combines with J gene TRBJ2-1; 8 bases line up with TRBD1. Germline V gene sequence: CDR1 LNHNV, CDR2 YYDKDF (reference sequence). The V gene end was trimmed by 2 bases and the J gene end by 3 bases; junction bases not matched to a gene: 6. This CDR3 contains 16 residues. CDR3 bases: TGTGCCACCAGCAGACCAGACAGGGGTGACTACAATGAGCAGTTCTTC. Protein: CATSRPDRGDYNEQFF.

The chain joins TRBV29-1 to TRBJ2-3; D is possibly TRBD1 (5 bases). Germline V gives CDR1 SQVTM, CDR2 ANQGSEA. This CDR3 contains 17 residues. Trimming took off 6 bases at V and 5 bases at J, with 27 bases between the two ends. CDR3 amino acids: CSVDRDPSGSLGDTQYF. As DNA, the CDR3 is TGCAGCGTCGATAGAGACCCATCAGGGTCTCTCGGAGATACGCAGTATTTT.